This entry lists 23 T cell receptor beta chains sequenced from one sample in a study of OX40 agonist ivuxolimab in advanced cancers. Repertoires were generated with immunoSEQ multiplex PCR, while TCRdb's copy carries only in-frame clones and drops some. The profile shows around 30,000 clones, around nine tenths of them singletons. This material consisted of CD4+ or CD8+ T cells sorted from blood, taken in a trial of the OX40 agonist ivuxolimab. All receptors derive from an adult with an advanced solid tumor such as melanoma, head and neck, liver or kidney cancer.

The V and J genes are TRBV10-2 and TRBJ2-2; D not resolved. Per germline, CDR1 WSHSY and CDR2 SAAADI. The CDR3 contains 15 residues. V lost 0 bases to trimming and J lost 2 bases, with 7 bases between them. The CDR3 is CASSESIPNTGELFF. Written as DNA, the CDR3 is TGCGCCAGCAGTGAGTCGATTCCTAACACCGGGGAGCTGTTTTTT.

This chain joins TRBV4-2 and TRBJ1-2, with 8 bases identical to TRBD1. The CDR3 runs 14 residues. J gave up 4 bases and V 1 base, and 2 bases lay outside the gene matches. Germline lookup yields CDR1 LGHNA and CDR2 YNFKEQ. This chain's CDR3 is CASSQATGGYGYTF. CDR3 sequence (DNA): TGTGCCAGCAGCCAAGCCACAGGGGGCTATGGCTACACCTTC.

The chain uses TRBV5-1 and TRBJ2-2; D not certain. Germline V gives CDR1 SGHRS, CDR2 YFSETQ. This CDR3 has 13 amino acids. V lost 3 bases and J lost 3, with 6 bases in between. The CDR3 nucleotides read TGCGCCAGCAGCTCCATAGACACCGGGGAGCTGTTTTTT. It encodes CASSSIDTGELFF.

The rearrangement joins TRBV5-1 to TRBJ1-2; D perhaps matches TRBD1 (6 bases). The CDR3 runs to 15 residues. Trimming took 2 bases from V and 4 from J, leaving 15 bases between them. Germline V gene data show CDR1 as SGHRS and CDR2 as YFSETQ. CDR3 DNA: TGCGCCAGCAGCTTTCGGGGGGCGTTCAGCTATGGCTACACCTTC. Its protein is CASSFRGAFSYGYTF.

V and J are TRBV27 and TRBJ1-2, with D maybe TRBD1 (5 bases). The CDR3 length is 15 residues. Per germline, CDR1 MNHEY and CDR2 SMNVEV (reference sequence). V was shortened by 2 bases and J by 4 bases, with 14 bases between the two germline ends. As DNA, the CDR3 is TGTGCCAGCAGTTTAAGTGCAGGGAGTAGCTATGGCTACACCTTC. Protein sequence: CASSLSAGSSYGYTF.

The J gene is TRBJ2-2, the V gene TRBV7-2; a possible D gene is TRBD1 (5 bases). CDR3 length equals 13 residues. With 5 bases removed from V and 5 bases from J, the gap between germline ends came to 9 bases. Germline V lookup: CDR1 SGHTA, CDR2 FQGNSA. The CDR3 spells CASSPSGTGELFF. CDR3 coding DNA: TGTGCCAGCAGCCCTTCAGGGACCGGGGAGCTGTTTTTT.

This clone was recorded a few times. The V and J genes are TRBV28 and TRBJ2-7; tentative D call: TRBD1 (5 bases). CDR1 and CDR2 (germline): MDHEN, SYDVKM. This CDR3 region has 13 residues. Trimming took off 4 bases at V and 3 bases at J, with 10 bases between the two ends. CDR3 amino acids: CASSSRDFYEQYF. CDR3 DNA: TGTGCCAGCAGTTCCAGGGATTTCTACGAGCAGTACTTC.

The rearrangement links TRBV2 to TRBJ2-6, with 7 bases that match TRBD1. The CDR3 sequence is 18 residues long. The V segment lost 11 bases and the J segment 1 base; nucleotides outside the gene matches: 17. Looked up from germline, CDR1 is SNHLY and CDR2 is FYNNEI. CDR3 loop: CAGTITGVPSSGANVLTF. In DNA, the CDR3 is TGTGCCGGAACCATAACAGGGGTGCCCTCATCTGGGGCCAACGTCCTGACTTTC.

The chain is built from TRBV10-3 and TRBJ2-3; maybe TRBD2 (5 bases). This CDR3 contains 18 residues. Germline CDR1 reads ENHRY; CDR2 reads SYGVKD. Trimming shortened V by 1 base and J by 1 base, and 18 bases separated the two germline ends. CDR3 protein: CAISEWVVVERGTDTQYF. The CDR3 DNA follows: TGTGCCATCAGTGAGTGGGTGGTGGTTGAGAGGGGCACAGATACGCAGTATTTT.

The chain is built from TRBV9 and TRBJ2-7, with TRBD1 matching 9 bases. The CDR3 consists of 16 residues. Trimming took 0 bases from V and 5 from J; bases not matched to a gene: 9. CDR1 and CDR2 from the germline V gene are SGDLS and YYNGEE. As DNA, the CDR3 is TGTGCCAGCAGCGTAGGGTCTGGGACAGGGATCCACGAGCAGTACTTC. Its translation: CASSVGSGTGIHEQYF. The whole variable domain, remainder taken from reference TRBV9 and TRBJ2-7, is DSGVTQTPKHLITATGQRVTLRCSPRSGDLSVYWYQQSLDQGLQFLIQYYNGEERAKGNILERFSAQQFPDLHSELNLSSLELGDSALYFCASSVGSGTGIHEQYFGPGTRLTVT.

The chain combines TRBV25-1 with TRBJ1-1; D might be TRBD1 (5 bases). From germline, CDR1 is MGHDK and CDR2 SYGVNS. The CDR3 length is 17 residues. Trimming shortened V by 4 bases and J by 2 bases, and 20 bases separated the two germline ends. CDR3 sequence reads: CASSGWSRARGNTEAFF. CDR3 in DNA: TGTGCCAGCAGTGGTTGGTCAAGGGCGCGGGGCAACACTGAAGCTTTCTTT.

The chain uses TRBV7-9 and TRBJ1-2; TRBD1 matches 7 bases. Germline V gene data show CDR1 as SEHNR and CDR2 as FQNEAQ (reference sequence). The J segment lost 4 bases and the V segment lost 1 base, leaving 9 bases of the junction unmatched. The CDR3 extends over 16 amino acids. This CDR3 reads CASSLGSAGGSYGYTF. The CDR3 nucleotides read TGTGCCAGCAGCTTAGGATCGGCAGGGGGGAGCTATGGCTACACCTTC.

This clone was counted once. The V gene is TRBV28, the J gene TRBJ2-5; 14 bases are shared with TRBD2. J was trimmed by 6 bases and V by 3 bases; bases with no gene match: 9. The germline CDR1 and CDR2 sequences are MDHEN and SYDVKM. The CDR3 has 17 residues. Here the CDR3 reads CASSFQNRLAGGKTQYF. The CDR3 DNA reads TGTGCCAGCAGTTTCCAGAACCGACTAGCGGGAGGGAAGACCCAGTACTTC.

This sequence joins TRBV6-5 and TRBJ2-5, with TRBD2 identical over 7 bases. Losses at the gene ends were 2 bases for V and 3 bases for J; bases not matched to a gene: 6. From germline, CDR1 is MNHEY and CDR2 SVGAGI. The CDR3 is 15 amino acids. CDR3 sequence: CASSYEAGEKETQYF. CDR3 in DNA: TGTGCCAGCAGTTACGAGGCGGGAGAAAAAGAGACCCAGTACTTC.

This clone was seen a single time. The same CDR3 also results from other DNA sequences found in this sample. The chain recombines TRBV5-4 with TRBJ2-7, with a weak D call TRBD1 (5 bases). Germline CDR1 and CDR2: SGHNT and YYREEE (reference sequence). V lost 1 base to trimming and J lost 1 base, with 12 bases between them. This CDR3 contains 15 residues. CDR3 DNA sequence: TGTGCCAGCAGCTTGCAAAGGCAGGGTTCCTACGAGCAGTACTTC. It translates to CASSLQRQGSYEQYF.

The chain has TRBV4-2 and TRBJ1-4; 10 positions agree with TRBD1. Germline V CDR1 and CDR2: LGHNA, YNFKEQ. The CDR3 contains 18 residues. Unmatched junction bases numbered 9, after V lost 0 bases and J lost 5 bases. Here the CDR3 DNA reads TGTGCCAGCAGCCAAGATAATAGGCGGGACAGGGGAAATGAAAAACTGTTTTTT. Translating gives CASSQDNRRDRGNEKLFF.

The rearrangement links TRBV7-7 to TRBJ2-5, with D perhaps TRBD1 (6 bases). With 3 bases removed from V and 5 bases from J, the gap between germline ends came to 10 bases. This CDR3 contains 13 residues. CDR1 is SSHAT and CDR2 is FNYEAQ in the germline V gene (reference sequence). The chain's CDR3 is CASSFWGPETQYF. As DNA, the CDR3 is TGTGCCAGCAGCTTTTGGGGGCCGGAGACCCAGTACTTC.

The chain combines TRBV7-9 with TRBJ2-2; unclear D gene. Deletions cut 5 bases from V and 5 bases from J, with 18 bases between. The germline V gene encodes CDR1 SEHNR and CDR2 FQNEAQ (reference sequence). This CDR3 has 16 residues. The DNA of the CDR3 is TGTGCCAGCAGCCACGTACCGGGTGTTAGGACCGGGGAGCTGTTTTTT. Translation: CASSHVPGVRTGELFF.

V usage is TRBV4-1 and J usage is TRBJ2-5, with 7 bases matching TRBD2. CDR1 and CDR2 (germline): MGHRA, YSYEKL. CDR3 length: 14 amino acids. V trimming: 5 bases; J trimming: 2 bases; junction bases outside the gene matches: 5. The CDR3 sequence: CASSFPSGQETQYF. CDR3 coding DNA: TGCGCCAGCAGCTTTCCTAGCGGACAAGAGACCCAGTACTTC.

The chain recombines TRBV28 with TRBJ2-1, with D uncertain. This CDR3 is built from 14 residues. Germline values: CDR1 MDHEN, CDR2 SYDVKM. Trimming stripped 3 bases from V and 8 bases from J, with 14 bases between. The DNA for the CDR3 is TGTGCCAGCAGTTTTAGGACGCATGGTGATGAGCAGTTCTTC. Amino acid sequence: CASSFRTHGDEQFF.

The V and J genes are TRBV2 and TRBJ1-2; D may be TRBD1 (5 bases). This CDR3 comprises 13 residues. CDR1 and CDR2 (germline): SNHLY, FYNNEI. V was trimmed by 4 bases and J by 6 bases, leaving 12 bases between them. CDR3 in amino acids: CASSVGGSDGYTF. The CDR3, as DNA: TGTGCCAGCAGTGTGGGGGGTAGTGATGGCTACACCTTC.

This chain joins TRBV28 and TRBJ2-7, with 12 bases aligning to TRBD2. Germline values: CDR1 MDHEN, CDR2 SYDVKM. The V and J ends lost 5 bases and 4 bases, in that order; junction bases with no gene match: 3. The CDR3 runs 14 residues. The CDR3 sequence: CASSSTSGGYEQYF. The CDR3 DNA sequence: TGTGCCAGCAGTAGCACTAGCGGGGGGTACGAGCAGTACTTC.

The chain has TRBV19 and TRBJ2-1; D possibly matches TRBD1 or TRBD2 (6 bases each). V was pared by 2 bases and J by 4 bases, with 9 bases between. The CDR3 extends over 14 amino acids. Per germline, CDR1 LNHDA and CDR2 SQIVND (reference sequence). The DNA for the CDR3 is TGTGCCAGTAGTATAAGGGGGGATTACAATGAGCAGTTCTTC. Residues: CASSIRGDYNEQFF.